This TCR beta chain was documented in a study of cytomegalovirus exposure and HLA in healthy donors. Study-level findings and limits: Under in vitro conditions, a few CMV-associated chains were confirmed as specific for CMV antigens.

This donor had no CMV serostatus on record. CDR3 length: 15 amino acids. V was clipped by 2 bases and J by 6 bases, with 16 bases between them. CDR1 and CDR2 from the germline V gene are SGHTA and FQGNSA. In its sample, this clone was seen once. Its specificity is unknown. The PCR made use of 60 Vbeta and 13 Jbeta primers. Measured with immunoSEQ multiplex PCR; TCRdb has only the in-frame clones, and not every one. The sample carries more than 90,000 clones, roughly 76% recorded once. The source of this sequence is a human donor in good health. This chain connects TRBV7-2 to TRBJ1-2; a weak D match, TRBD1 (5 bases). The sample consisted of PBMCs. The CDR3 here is CASSLPLRQGNGYTF. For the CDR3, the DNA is TGTGCCAGCAGCTTACCTCTTAGGCAGGGTAATGGCTACACCTTC.